A single sample is the source of the 14 T cell receptor beta chains below, sequenced in a study of Ad26.COV2.S vaccination and SARS-CoV-2 variants. The treatment was: 15 to 20 received Ad26.COV2.S at low or high dose, single or two shots; 5 received placebo; per-sample allocation not given. Day 63 after the first injection of vaccine or placebo was the sampling time. Sequencing used immunoSEQ multiplex PCR; TCRdb keeps in-frame clones, though not all of them. The sample lists some 640,000 clones, approximately 88% occurring once. This specimen consisted of peripheral blood, obtained in a trial of Ad26.COV2.S vaccine versus placebo. The receptor set was obtained from a person aged 18-65 years who received the Ad26.COV2.S COVID-19 vaccine or a placebo.

The chain has TRBV7-8 and TRBJ1-1; D call uncertain. CDR1 is SGHVS, CDR2 FQNEAQ, per germline. The CDR3 is made up of 16 amino acids. V lost 5 bases to trimming and J lost 4 bases, with 20 bases between them. CDR3 sequence (DNA): TGTGCCAGCAGCCTAGGAGGGCCTATTCCCGTCACTGAAGCTTTCTTT. Encoded protein: CASSLGGPIPVTEAFF.

This chain connects TRBV14 to TRBJ2-3, with D unclear. V lost 4 bases and J lost 0, with 11 bases in between. There are 15 residues in the CDR3. Per germline, CDR1 SGHDN and CDR2 FVKESK. The CDR3, as DNA: TGTGCCAGCAGCCCCAGGACGTTTAGCACAGATACGCAGTATTTT. Encoded protein: CASSPRTFSTDTQYF.

The chain carries TRBV27 and TRBJ2-7; D gene ambiguous. CDR3 length equals 16 residues. V gave up 3 bases and J gave up 1 base, with 16 bases separating them. Germline-derived CDR1 and CDR2 are MNHEY and SMNVEV (reference sequence). The CDR3 DNA sequence: TGTGCCAGCAGTTTTTCCCCTCTGGGTAGGTCCTACGAGCAGTACTTC. It is translated as CASSFSPLGRSYEQYF.

The chain joins TRBV21-1 to TRBJ2-1; TRBD1, the table's D call, lacks a check against the DNA. TRBV21-1 is a pseudogene. The CDR3 has 19 residues. CDR3 nucleotide sequence: TGTGCCAGCAGCAAAGTTCCAAACCCGCCCCGGGACAGGGGTAATGAGCAGTTCTTC. Translating gives CASSKVPNPPRDRGNEQFF.

The genes are TRBV24-1 and TRBJ2-4; 9 positions match TRBD1. With 3 bases clipped from V and 3 bases from J, the junction kept 11 bases outside the gene matches. Germline V gene lookup returns CDR1 KGHDR and CDR2 SFDVKD. CDR3 length: 18 residues. The CDR3 nucleotides are TGTGCCACCAGTGATCCGAATGGGACAGGGAAAGACAAAAACATTCAGTACTTC. It is translated as CATSDPNGTGKDKNIQYF.

This sequence joins TRBV19 and TRBJ2-7; either TRBD1 or TRBD2 may supply D (5 bases each). The CDR3 spans 14 residues. The ends were cut back, 3 bases at V and 2 bases at J, with 11 bases in the middle. In germline, CDR1 is LNHDA, CDR2 SQIVND (reference sequence). CDR3 residues: CASSMGDRAYEQYF. The CDR3 DNA follows: TGTGCCAGTAGTATGGGGGACCGGGCCTACGAGCAGTACTTC.

J is TRBJ1-5 and V is TRBV4-2; D might be TRBD1 (5 bases). Germline V gives CDR1 LGHNA, CDR2 YNFKEQ. The CDR3 is 16 amino acids. Trimming left V 0 bases short and J 3 bases short, with 12 bases between. The DNA of the CDR3 is TGTGCCAGCAGCCAAGATTTCCAGGACAACAATCAGCCCCAGCATTTT. Its protein product is CASSQDFQDNNQPQHF.

The rearrangement joins TRBV24-1 to TRBJ2-5; no clear D gene. Germline loops: CDR1 KGHDR, CDR2 SFDVKD. The CDR3 runs to 13 residues. V dropped 2 bases and J dropped 6 bases, with 9 bases sitting between them. CDR3 sequence (DNA): TGTGCCACCAGTGATTCGGCGTGGCAGACCCAGTACTTC. Translating it yields CATSDSAWQTQYF.

In its sample, this clone was seen once. V usage is TRBV19 and J usage is TRBJ2-2; D unresolved. CDR3 length: 12 amino acids. Germline V CDR1 and CDR2: LNHDA, SQIVND (reference sequence). Trimming took 6 bases from V and 6 from J, leaving 8 bases between them. The CDR3, as DNA: TGTGCCAGTAGGGGCGGTCCCGGGGAGCTGTTTTTT. The encoded protein is CASRGGPGELFF.

The sample holds one count of this clone. The CDR3 coding sequence is TGTGCCAGCAGCGTAGATCCAGGGGGGCCCTACGAGCAGTACTTC. The encoded protein is CASSVDPGGPYEQYF. The chain uses TRBV9 and TRBJ2-7; perhaps TRBD1 as D (7 bases). CDR3 length: 15 amino acids. Looked up from germline, CDR1 is SGDLS and CDR2 is YYNGEE. Trimming removed 0 bases at V and 2 bases at J, with 12 bases between.

V and J are TRBV15 and TRBJ2-3, with a weak D call TRBD1 (5 bases). Per the germline V gene, CDR1 is LNHNV and CDR2 is YYDKDF (reference sequence). The CDR3 loop spans 16 amino acids. Trimming left V 0 bases short and J 4 bases short, with 14 bases between. CDR3 nucleotide sequence: TGTGCCACCAGCAGAGAGGGAAGGGGCGGTGCAGATACGCAGTATTTT. Its translation: CATSREGRGGADTQYF.

This clone is a singleton in its sample. The chain combines TRBV3-1 (or the pseudogene TRBV3-2) with TRBJ2-7; D assignment may be TRBD1 or TRBD2 (5 bases each). Germline values: CDR1 LGHDT, CDR2 YNNKEL (reference sequence). The V end was cut by 5 bases, the J end by 1 base, with 15 bases between. The CDR3 has 15 residues. DNA of the CDR3: TGTGCCAGCAGCTTTCAACCGGGACCTTCCTACGAGCAGTACTTC. It codes for CASSFQPGPSYEQYF.

This chain joins TRBV3-1 (or the pseudogene TRBV3-2) and TRBJ2-6, with 10 bases identical to TRBD1. Germline CDR1 reads LGHDT; CDR2 reads YNNKEL (reference sequence). The CDR3 spans 19 residues. Germline trimming cut 1 base from V and 0 bases from J; bases unmatched to any gene: 6. The CDR3 bases are TGTGCCAGCAGCCAAGGGACAGGGGGTGTTTTCTCTGGGGCCAACGTCCTGACTTTC. It yields the protein CASSQGTGGVFSGANVLTF.

This clone was seen once. The V and J genes are TRBV10-3 and TRBJ1-2; 8 bases align to TRBD1. With 0 bases clipped from V and 0 bases from J, the junction kept 6 bases outside the gene matches. The CDR3 runs 17 residues. Germline CDR1 ENHRY, CDR2 SYGVKD. The CDR3 is CAISESGTGSTNYGYTF. The DNA of the CDR3 is TGTGCCATCAGTGAGTCGGGGACAGGATCTACTAACTATGGCTACACCTTC.